This passage covers 29 T cell receptor beta chains from one sample sequenced in a study of OX40 agonist ivuxolimab in advanced cancers. TCRdb keeps only in-frame clones here, not all; method: immunoSEQ multiplex PCR. In the table there are 50,000 to 65,000 clones, approximately 83% of which are singletons. The sample here was CD4+ or CD8+ T cells sorted from blood, taken in a trial of the OX40 agonist ivuxolimab. The receptors were sampled from an adult with an advanced solid tumor such as melanoma, head and neck, liver or kidney cancer.

The chain has TRBV6-5 and TRBJ2-1, with 7 bases aligning to TRBD1. CDR3 length equals 15 residues. Germline V gene data show CDR1 as MNHEY and CDR2 as SVGAGI. V lost 2 bases and J lost 7; bases outside the gene matches: 8. The CDR3: CASSYSGQVWNEQFF. In DNA form, the CDR3 reads TGTGCCAGCAGTTACAGCGGACAGGTCTGGAATGAGCAGTTCTTC.

V gene TRBV15 combines with J gene TRBJ2-1; D is ambiguous. Deletions cut 0 bases from V and 12 bases from J, with 18 bases between. Germline V gene lookup returns CDR1 LNHNV and CDR2 YYDKDF (reference sequence). CDR3 size: 15 residues. CDR3 loop: CATSRDSGSGRAQFF. As DNA, the CDR3 is TGTGCCACCAGCAGAGATTCTGGTAGTGGTAGGGCGCAGTTCTTC.

The chain combines TRBV6-1 with TRBJ1-1; 7 bases map to TRBD1. The CDR3 length is 17 residues. V shed 1 base and J 5 bases; nucleotides not matched to a gene: 13. Germline V gene data show CDR1 as MNHNS and CDR2 as SASEGT. This CDR3 is CASSEGWGSTGVTEAFF. The CDR3 bases are TGTGCCAGCAGTGAAGGGTGGGGTAGTACAGGGGTGACTGAAGCTTTCTTT.

The rearrangement joins TRBV6-6 to TRBJ1-1, with D possibly TRBD1 on 5 matching bases. V shed 10 bases and J shed 6 bases, with 15 bases lying between them. This CDR3 has 12 residues. Looked up from germline, CDR1 is MNHNY and CDR2 is SVGAGI (reference sequence). The CDR3 region is CAIRGLGAEAFF. The CDR3 DNA is TGTGCCATCCGCGGCTTGGGGGCTGAAGCTTTCTTT.

The genes are TRBV28 and TRBJ1-5, with D perhaps TRBD1 (5 bases). The CDR3 is 16 residues long. Trimming took 6 bases from V and 0 from J, leaving 15 bases between them. Looked up from germline, CDR1 is MDHEN and CDR2 is SYDVKM. The CDR3 sequence: CASSQLGVYSNQPQHF. As DNA, the CDR3 is TGTGCCAGCAGCCAATTGGGGGTTTATAGCAATCAGCCCCAGCATTTT.

This clone was counted once. The rearrangement links TRBV7-9 to TRBJ1-1; TRBD1 agrees at 8 bases. CDR1 is SEHNR and CDR2 is FQNEAQ in the germline V gene (reference sequence). Trimming cost V 1 base and J 1 base; bases outside gene matches: 5. CDR3 length: 16 amino acids. CDR3 loop: CASSLGTGFANTEAFF. As DNA, the CDR3 is TGTGCCAGCAGCTTAGGGACAGGGTTCGCGAACACTGAAGCTTTCTTT.

V is TRBV6-4 and J is TRBJ2-7, with 7 bases lining up with TRBD2. V lost 6 bases and J lost 4; bases outside the gene matches: 12. Germline lookup yields CDR1 MRHNA and CDR2 SNTAGT. The CDR3 is 15 residues long. CDR3 region: CASSWGGPTPYEQYV. The CDR3 nucleotides are TGTGCCAGCAGCTGGGGGGGACCCACTCCTTACGAGCAGTACGTC.

The rearrangement links TRBV14 to TRBJ2-1; D is perhaps TRBD1 (6 bases). Germline V gene lookup returns CDR1 SGHDN and CDR2 FVKESK. Trimming cost V 4 bases and J 0 bases, with 10 bases left between them. This CDR3 comprises 15 residues. In nucleotides, the CDR3 is TGTGCCAGCAGCCGCGGACAGAGCTCCTACAATGAGCAGTTCTTC. It yields the protein CASSRGQSSYNEQFF.

The chain carries TRBV7-2 and TRBJ2-3; the D gene is possibly TRBD2 (5 bases). Trimming took off 1 base at V and 3 bases at J, with 14 bases between the two ends. The CDR3 has 16 amino acids. Germline CDR1 reads SGHTA; CDR2 reads FQGNSA. CDR3 sequence reads: CASSLDLATDTDTQYF. CDR3 DNA sequence: TGTGCCAGCAGCTTAGATCTAGCCACCGATACAGATACGCAGTATTTT.

V usage is TRBV5-4 and J usage is TRBJ2-1; D tentatively reads TRBD1 or TRBD2 (5 bases each). The CDR3 runs 17 residues. Trimming removed 4 bases from V and 2 bases from J, with 19 bases in between. The germline CDR1 and CDR2 sequences are SGHNT and YYREEE (reference sequence). The CDR3 region is CASSQIEGQVPYNEQFF. DNA for the CDR3: TGTGCCAGCAGCCAAATTGAGGGGCAAGTTCCCTACAATGAGCAGTTCTTC.

V and J are TRBV7-6 and TRBJ2-1, with D perhaps matching TRBD1 or TRBD2 (6 bases each). The CDR3 runs to 13 residues. The V end was cut by 0 bases, the J end by 7 bases, with 7 bases between. Germline CDR1 and CDR2: SGHVS and FNYEAQ. CDR3 nucleotide sequence: TGTGCCAGCAGCTTAGCAGGGGGGAATGAGCAGTTCTTC. Translation gives CASSLAGGNEQFF.

CDR3 in DNA: TGCGCCAGCAGCGGGACACCGAACACCGGGGAGCTGTTTTTT. Protein sequence: CASSGTPNTGELFF. The chain is built from TRBV5-1 and TRBJ2-2; weak D call: TRBD1 (6 bases). Germline V gene data show CDR1 as SGHRS and CDR2 as YFSETQ. This CDR3 contains 14 residues. The germline V and J ends were trimmed by 4 bases and 0 bases, with 7 bases remaining between them.

This chain joins TRBV28 and TRBJ1-1; D remains ambiguous. This CDR3 has 12 amino acids. CDR1 is MDHEN and CDR2 is SYDVKM in the germline V gene. Trimming removed 7 bases at V and 2 bases at J, with 8 bases between. CDR3 nucleotide sequence: TGTGCCAGCACGGGTGGAAACACTGAAGCTTTCTTT. The encoded protein is CASTGGNTEAFF.

This chain links TRBV2 with TRBJ1-6; 9 bases match TRBD1. This CDR3 comprises 19 residues. Trimming removed 8 bases from V and 9 bases from J; junction bases left unmatched: 23. Germline V gives CDR1 SNHLY, CDR2 FYNNEI. In DNA form, the CDR3 reads TGTGCCAGCGACGGCTCCGGGACAGGGTTCGTCGGGGTCACTTCACCCCTCCACTTT. Its protein is CASDGSGTGFVGVTSPLHF. Full variable domain (outside the CDR3, taken from reference TRBV2 and TRBJ1-6): EPEVTQTPSHQVTQMGQEVILRCVPISNHLYFYWYRQILGQKVEFLVSFYNNEISEKSEIFDDQFSVERPDGSNFTLKIRSTKLEDSAMYFCASDGSGTGFVGVTSPLHFGNGTRLTVT.

V and J are TRBV18 and TRBJ1-1; unclear D gene. Per the germline V gene, CDR1 is KGHSH and CDR2 is LQKENI. Trimming took 3 bases from V and 4 from J, leaving 12 bases between them. The CDR3 is made up of 14 amino acids. The CDR3, as DNA: TGTGCCAGCTCACCCCATCAAGGAGTCACTGAAGCTTTCTTT. Residues: CASSPHQGVTEAFF.

This clone was detected once. This sequence joins TRBV10-3 and TRBJ2-7; D remains ambiguous. The J call may be wrong; the DNA end is better matched by TRBJ2-5. The CDR3 is 12 amino acids. Germline V gene sequence: CDR1 ENHRY, CDR2 SYGVKD. The CDR3 coding sequence is TGTGCCATCAGTGAGTCAAAAGAGACCCAGTACTTC. Translating it yields CAISESKETQYF.

The V call is TRBV19, the J call TRBJ2-7; 9 bases match TRBD2. The V gene's germline CDR1 is LNHDA and CDR2 SQIVND (reference sequence). The CDR3 spans 14 residues. V was pared by 6 bases and J by 2 bases, with 5 bases of the junction left unmatched. This chain's CDR3 is CASSWGTSTYEQYF. The CDR3 nucleotides read TGTGCCAGTAGCTGGGGGACTAGCACCTACGAGCAGTACTTC. Looking up the rest from reference TRBV19 and TRBJ2-7 gives the full variable domain: DGGITQSPKYLFRKEGQNVTLSCEQNLNHDAMYWYRQDPGQGLRLIYYSQIVNDFQKGDIAEGYSVSREKKESFPLTVTSAQKNPTAFYLCASSWGTSTYEQYFGPGTRLTVT.

J is TRBJ1-1 and V is TRBV6-5; 7 bases map to TRBD1. This CDR3 is 14 amino acids long. The ends lost 7 bases at V and 1 base at J; junction bases unmatched: 6. In germline, CDR1 is MNHEY, CDR2 SVGAGI. Here the CDR3 DNA reads TGTGCCAGCACTACCCCAGGGGGGAACACTGAAGCTTTCTTT. It codes for CASTTPGGNTEAFF.

The chain links TRBV7-3 to TRBJ2-7, with 7 positions matching TRBD2. The CDR3 runs 16 residues. V gave up 5 bases and J gave up 3 bases; unmatched junction bases: 13. The germline gives CDR1 SGHTA, CDR2 FQGTGA. CDR3 sequence: CASSAATSWGCYEQYF. The CDR3 nucleotides read TGTGCCAGCAGCGCGGCGACTAGCTGGGGGTGCTACGAGCAGTACTTC.

This sequence joins TRBV28 and TRBJ2-7; 8 positions match TRBD2. From germline, CDR1 is MDHEN and CDR2 SYDVKM. The CDR3 covers 15 residues. V was clipped by 6 bases and J by 1 base; unmatched bases: 8. CDR3 DNA: TGTGCCAGCAGCACCAGCGGGAGTATATCCTACGAGCAGTACTTC. Translating gives CASSTSGSISYEQYF. Full variable domain (outside the CDR3, taken from reference TRBV28 and TRBJ2-7): DVKVTQSSRYLVKRTGEKVFLECVQDMDHENMFWYRQDPGLGLRLIYFSYDVKMKEKGDIPEGYSVSREKKERFSLILESASTNQTSMYLCASSTSGSISYEQYFGPGTRLTVT.

This chain connects TRBV9 to TRBJ1-2; weak D call: TRBD1 (5 bases). Germline-derived CDR1 and CDR2 are SGDLS and YYNGEE. Trimming took off 3 bases at V and 8 bases at J, with 32 bases between the two ends. The CDR3 sequence is 19 residues long. The CDR3 nucleotides are TGTGCCAGCAGCGCGGGGACGGGGCCCCTAATAGAGTCAGCCTTCGGCTACACCTTC. This sequence encodes CASSAGTGPLIESAFGYTF.

Turning to this clone: The sample has other DNA sequences that encode this CDR3 too. The chain is built from TRBV5-1 and TRBJ2-7; the D gene is possibly TRBD2 (6 bases). V shed 4 bases and J shed 0 bases, with 11 bases lying between them. In germline, CDR1 is SGHRS, CDR2 YFSETQ. This CDR3 is 14 amino acids long. CDR3 loop: CASSTDGSSYEQYF. CDR3 coding DNA: TGCGCCAGCAGCACGGACGGGAGCTCCTACGAGCAGTACTTC.

The J gene is TRBJ1-2, the V gene TRBV5-1; 9 positions match TRBD1. The CDR3 is made up of 15 amino acids. V shed 1 base, J shed 7 bases, and the junction held 8 bases outside the gene matches. The germline CDR1 and CDR2 sequences are SGHRS and YFSETQ. The CDR3 region has the DNA TGCGCCAGCAGCTTGTGGGTACAGGGGGCTGGTGGCTACACCTTC. It translates to CASSLWVQGAGGYTF.

The rearrangement uses TRBV10-3 and TRBJ2-7; D is possibly TRBD2 (6 bases). CDR1 ENHRY and CDR2 SYGVKD come from the germline V gene. The CDR3 consists of 16 residues. V lost 3 bases, J lost 0 bases, and 15 bases lay in between. The CDR3, as DNA: TGTGCCATCAGTGAAGGTGTCGGGGACTTCTCCTACGAGCAGTACTTC. Translated, it gives CAISEGVGDFSYEQYF.

This chain uses TRBV7-8 with TRBJ1-3, with unresolved D. The CDR3 spans 13 residues. Trimming removed 3 bases at V and 4 bases at J, with 7 bases between. The V gene's germline CDR1 is SGHVS and CDR2 FQNEAQ. The CDR3 DNA is TGTGCCAGCAGCTTGGGCAGGGGAAACACCATATATTTT. Translated: CASSLGRGNTIYF.

This chain joins TRBV7-2 and TRBJ2-1; possibly TRBD1 for D (6 bases). Germline V gene lookup returns CDR1 SGHTA and CDR2 FQGNSA. Trimming pared 5 bases from V and 2 bases from J, leaving 13 bases between. The CDR3 has 15 amino acids. The CDR3 protein is CASSQSNRAYNEQFF. DNA of the CDR3: TGTGCCAGCAGCCAGAGCAACAGGGCCTACAATGAGCAGTTCTTC.

J is TRBJ2-3 and V is TRBV18; possibly TRBD1 for D (6 bases). V lost 0 bases and J lost 2, with 9 bases in between. The germline CDR1 and CDR2 sequences are KGHSH and LQKENI. This CDR3 has 15 amino acids. CDR3 DNA sequence: TGTGCCAGCTCACCACCTTCAGGGGCCACAGATACGCAGTATTTT. This gives the protein CASSPPSGATDTQYF. Combining the CDR3 with reference TRBV18 and TRBJ2-3 gives the whole variable domain NAGVMQNPRHLVRRRGQEARLRCSPMKGHSHVYWYRQLPEEGLKFMVYLQKENIIDESGMPKERFSAEFPKEGPSILRIQQVVRGDSAAYFCASSPPSGATDTQYFGPGTRLTVL.

The rearrangement joins TRBV5-5 to TRBJ2-7, with TRBD1 matching 7 bases. The CDR3 sequence is 16 residues long. Trimming cost V 4 bases and J 1 base; bases outside gene matches: 11. CDR1 and CDR2 (germline): SGHKS, YYEKEE (reference sequence). The CDR3 loop is CASSNSMDRSSYEQYF. Here the CDR3 DNA reads TGTGCCAGCAGCAACTCGATGGACAGGTCTTCCTACGAGCAGTACTTC. Full variable domain (outside the CDR3, taken from reference TRBV5-5 and TRBJ2-7): DAGVTQSPTHLIKTRGQQVTLRCSPISGHKSVSWYQQVLGQGPQFIFQYYEKEERGRGNFPDRFSARQFPNYSSELNVNALLLGDSALYLCASSNSMDRSSYEQYFGPGTRLTVT.

V is TRBV5-6 and J is TRBJ2-2; the D gene could be TRBD1 or TRBD2 (5 bases each). This CDR3 region has 15 residues. V lost 4 bases and J 1 base, leaving 11 bases between the germline ends. Germline loops: CDR1 SGHDT, CDR2 YYEEEE. CDR3 loop: CASSPSRGNTGELFF. CDR3 sequence (DNA): TGTGCCAGCAGCCCCTCGAGGGGGAACACCGGGGAGCTGTTTTTT.